These T cell receptor beta chains were read from a single sample in a study of human T cells and chemical hapten exposure. TCRdb used MiXCR to reprocess the 5' RACE reads, holding one entry per CDR3 protein. The sample carries about 140,000 distinct CDR3 sequences, about 4.3% recorded once. The receptors here all came from a female donor in good health. Each CDR3 is given with its conserved first and last residue. The order of the fields is CDR3 protein, CDR3 DNA, D gene, J gene, clone size, V gene. A D gene is named only where the DNA matches it firmly. Only part of the rows carry a size: once, few, many, or a class if the clone is expanded.

CDR3aa: CASSLRAGAYNEQFF; CDR3nt: TGTGCCAGCAGCTTACGGGCAGGGGCCTACAATGAGCAGTTCTTC; d_gene: .; j_gene: TRBJ2-1; abundance: .; v_gene: TRBV7-9
CDR3aa: CASSPYRSGANVLTF; CDR3nt: TGTGCCAGCAGTCCTTATAGATCTGGGGCCAACGTCCTGACTTTC; d_gene: .; j_gene: TRBJ2-6; abundance: many; v_gene: TRBV28
CDR3aa: CASSPRGLVGTDTQYF; CDR3nt: TGTGCCAGCAGCCCAAGGGGGCTAGTCGGCACAGATACGCAGTATTTT; d_gene: TRBD1; j_gene: TRBJ2-3; abundance: many; v_gene: TRBV3-1
CDR3aa: CASSLDGSPYGYTF; CDR3nt: TGTGCCAGCAGCTTGGACGGCAGCCCTTATGGCTACACCTTC; d_gene: .; j_gene: TRBJ1-2; abundance: many; v_gene: TRBV5-4
CDR3aa: CASSEGIRGRDQPQHF; CDR3nt: TGTGCCAGCAGTGAGGGGATTAGGGGGCGCGATCAGCCCCAGCATTTT; d_gene: TRBD1; j_gene: TRBJ1-5; abundance: many; v_gene: TRBV6-1
CDR3aa: CASSGRISGSTDTQYF; CDR3nt: TGCGCCAGCAGCGGGCGGATTAGCGGGAGCACAGATACGCAGTATTTT; d_gene: TRBD2; j_gene: TRBJ2-3; abundance: few; v_gene: TRBV5-1
CDR3aa: CSAPVGQSYNEQFF; CDR3nt: TGCAGTGCCCCCGTGGGTCAATCCTACAATGAGCAGTTCTTC; d_gene: .; j_gene: TRBJ2-1; abundance: few; v_gene: TRBV20-1
CDR3aa: CASSFDREAFF; CDR3nt: TGTGCCAGCAGTTTCGACCGTGAAGCTTTCTTT; d_gene: .; j_gene: TRBJ1-1; abundance: many; v_gene: TRBV28
CDR3aa: CSARGTSGGVYNEQFF; CDR3nt: TGCAGTGCTAGAGGAACTAGCGGGGGGGTCTACAATGAGCAGTTCTTC; d_gene: TRBD2; j_gene: TRBJ2-1; abundance: many; v_gene: TRBV20-1
CDR3aa: CASSPGMGDYYGYTF; CDR3nt: TGTGCCAGCTCACCTGGGATGGGGGACTACTATGGCTACACCTTC; d_gene: .; j_gene: TRBJ1-2; abundance: many; v_gene: TRBV18
CDR3aa: CASSQAGPNTEAFF; CDR3nt: TGTGCCAGCAGCCAAGCCGGTCCGAACACTGAAGCTTTCTTT; d_gene: .; j_gene: TRBJ1-1; abundance: many; v_gene: TRBV3-1
CDR3aa: CASSLLRDRRIQETQYF; CDR3nt: TGTGCCAGCAGCCTTCTCCGGGACAGAAGGATTCAAGAGACCCAGTACTTC; d_gene: TRBD1; j_gene: TRBJ2-5; abundance: many; v_gene: TRBV14
CDR3aa: CASSLKVGGPQHF; CDR3nt: TGTGCCAGCAGCTTAAAGGTTGGAGGGCCCCAGCATTTT; d_gene: .; j_gene: TRBJ1-5; abundance: few; v_gene: TRBV7-2
CDR3aa: CASSLQSGQETQYF; CDR3nt: TGTGCCAGCAGCTTACAGTCCGGCCAAGAGACCCAGTACTTC; d_gene: .; j_gene: TRBJ2-5; abundance: few; v_gene: TRBV13
CDR3aa: CSASGQASYGYTF; CDR3nt: TGCAGTGCTTCCGGACAGGCCTCCTATGGCTACACCTTC; d_gene: TRBD1; j_gene: TRBJ1-2; abundance: few; v_gene: TRBV20-1
CDR3aa: CASKNSGAQNIQYF; CDR3nt: TGTGCCAGTAAAAATAGCGGGGCCCAGAACATTCAGTACTTC; d_gene: TRBD2; j_gene: TRBJ2-4; abundance: many; v_gene: TRBV19
CDR3aa: CASTDRTYRGSEQFF; CDR3nt: TGTGCCAGCACCGACAGGACGTACCGGGGTTCCGAGCAGTTCTTC; d_gene: .; j_gene: TRBJ2-1; abundance: many; v_gene: TRBV6-2/TRBV6-3
CDR3aa: CAWSSSRGWMETQYF; CDR3nt: TGTGCCTGGAGTTCCTCCCGGGGCTGGATGGAGACCCAGTACTTC; d_gene: .; j_gene: TRBJ2-5; abundance: many; v_gene: TRBV30
CDR3aa: CASSPPYNEQFF; CDR3nt: TGTGCCAGCAGTCCCCCCTACAATGAGCAGTTCTTC; d_gene: .; j_gene: TRBJ2-1; abundance: many; v_gene: TRBV12-3/TRBV12-4
CDR3aa: CSVEGGSNEQFF; CDR3nt: TGCAGCGTTGAGGGGGGGAGCAATGAGCAGTTCTTC; d_gene: TRBD2; j_gene: TRBJ2-1; abundance: many; v_gene: TRBV29-1
CDR3aa: CASSRSTVEAFF; CDR3nt: TGTGCCAGCAGCCGTTCGACAGTTGAAGCTTTCTTT; d_gene: .; j_gene: TRBJ1-1; abundance: many; v_gene: TRBV3-1
CDR3aa: CASSLSIRTTSGATDTQYF; CDR3nt: TGCGCCAGCAGCTTGTCAATCCGAACGACTAGCGGGGCCACAGATACGCAGTATTTT; d_gene: TRBD2; j_gene: TRBJ2-3; abundance: many; v_gene: TRBV5-1
CDR3aa: CATSDTGTGITEAFF; CDR3nt: TGTGCCACCAGTGACACCGGGACAGGGATCACTGAAGCTTTCTTT; d_gene: TRBD1; j_gene: TRBJ1-1; abundance: many; v_gene: TRBV24-1
CDR3aa: CASSQDRRVETQYF; CDR3nt: TGTGCCAGCAGCCAAGATAGGAGGGTAGAGACCCAGTACTTC; d_gene: .; j_gene: TRBJ2-5; abundance: many; v_gene: TRBV4-2
CDR3aa: CASSPRSDRPKYEQYF; CDR3nt: TGTGCCAGCAGTCCTCGATCGGACAGGCCAAAGTACGAGCAGTACTTC; d_gene: TRBD1; j_gene: TRBJ2-7; abundance: many; v_gene: TRBV27
CDR3aa: CASSLDRQGQGGTSNQPQHF; CDR3nt: TGTGCCAGCAGTCTCGACCGACAAGGACAGGGGGGTACGAGCAATCAGCCCCAGCATTTT; d_gene: TRBD1; j_gene: TRBJ1-5; abundance: .; v_gene: TRBV12-3/TRBV12-4
CDR3aa: CASSLRAYRTPLHF; CDR3nt: TGTGCCAGCAGTTTACGGGCCTATCGGACACCCCTCCACTTT; d_gene: .; j_gene: TRBJ1-6; abundance: .; v_gene: TRBV27
CDR3aa: CASSEGPGQGFWYGYTF; CDR3nt: TGTGCCAGCAGTGAGGGGCCGGGACAGGGATTCTGGTATGGCTACACCTTC; d_gene: TRBD1; j_gene: TRBJ1-2; abundance: many; v_gene: TRBV6-1
CDR3aa: CASSPRPSGVMDGYTF; CDR3nt: TGTGCCAGCAGCCCGAGGCCCTCAGGGGTTATGGATGGCTACACCTTC; d_gene: .; j_gene: TRBJ1-2; abundance: few; v_gene: TRBV6-5
CDR3aa: CASSLVGSTGELFF; CDR3nt: TGTGCCAGCAGCTTAGTAGGGAGCACCGGGGAGCTGTTTTTT; d_gene: .; j_gene: TRBJ2-2; abundance: many; v_gene: TRBV7-6
CDR3aa: CASSARGLRNTEAFF; CDR3nt: TGTGCCAGCAGCGCCAGGGGGCTTAGGAACACTGAAGCTTTCTTT; d_gene: TRBD1; j_gene: TRBJ1-1; abundance: many; v_gene: TRBV25-1
CDR3aa: CASSRRSSGNTIYF; CDR3nt: TGTGCCAGCAGTCGACGGTCCTCTGGAAACACCATATATTTT; d_gene: .; j_gene: TRBJ1-3; abundance: few; v_gene: TRBV12-3/TRBV12-4
CDR3aa: CAIGNSGRPNTEAFF; CDR3nt: TGTGCCATCGGCAACTCGGGCAGACCGAACACTGAAGCTTTCTTT; d_gene: .; j_gene: TRBJ1-1; abundance: many; v_gene: TRBV10-3
CDR3aa: CASSLNRGLMNTEAFF; CDR3nt: TGTGCCAGCAGCTTGAATCGGGGACTCATGAACACTGAAGCTTTCTTT; d_gene: .; j_gene: TRBJ1-1; abundance: .; v_gene: TRBV5-6
CDR3aa: CSVQIMNTGELFF; CDR3nt: TGCAGCGTTCAAATTATGAACACCGGGGAGCTGTTTTTT; d_gene: .; j_gene: TRBJ2-2; abundance: many; v_gene: TRBV29-1
CDR3aa: CSARERTENTEAFF; CDR3nt: TGCAGTGCTAGAGAGAGGACAGAGAACACTGAAGCTTTCTTT; d_gene: .; j_gene: TRBJ1-1; abundance: many; v_gene: TRBV20-1
CDR3aa: CASSRTGAEQFF; CDR3nt: TGTGCCAGCAGCCGGACAGGGGCTGAGCAGTTCTTC; d_gene: TRBD1; j_gene: TRBJ2-1; abundance: many; v_gene: TRBV6-2/TRBV6-3